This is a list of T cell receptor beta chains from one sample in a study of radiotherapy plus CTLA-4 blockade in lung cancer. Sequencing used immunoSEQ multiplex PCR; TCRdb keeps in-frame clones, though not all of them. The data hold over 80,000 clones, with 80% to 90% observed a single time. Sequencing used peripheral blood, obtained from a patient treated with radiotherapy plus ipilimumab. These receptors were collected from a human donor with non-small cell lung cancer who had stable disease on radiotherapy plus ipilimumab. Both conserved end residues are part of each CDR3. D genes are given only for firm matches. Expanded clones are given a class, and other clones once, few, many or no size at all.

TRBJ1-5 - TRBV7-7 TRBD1 TGTGCCATCATCAAATTAAGGGACAGGGGGAGAAATCAGCCCCAGCATTTT CAIIKLRDRGRNQPQHF
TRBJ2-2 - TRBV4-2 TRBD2 TGTGCCAGCAGCGCAGCGGGGACCGGGGAGCTGTTTTTT CASSAAGTGELFF
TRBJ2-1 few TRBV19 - TGTGCCAGTACCAAGCAAAGGGTCGGTGAGCAGTTCTTC CASTKQRVGEQFF
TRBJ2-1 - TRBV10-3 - TGTGCCATCAGTGAGTCAGGGGGTAATGAGCAGTTCTTC CAISESGGNEQFF
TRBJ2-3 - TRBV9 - TGTGCCAGCAGCGTAAGTCTAGGAAGCACAGATACGCAGTATTTT CASSVSLGSTDTQYF
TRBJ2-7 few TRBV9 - TGTGCCAGCAGCGTAAGGGGGGACTTCTCCTACGAGCAGTACTTC CASSVRGDFSYEQYF
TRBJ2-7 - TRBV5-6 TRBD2 TGTGCCAGCAGCCGTGTTGCGGGGGGGCGGTCGGACGAGCAGTACTTC CASSRVAGGRSDEQYF
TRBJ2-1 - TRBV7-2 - TGTGCCAGCAGCTTTGGTCGGTCGGGGGCGTTCAAGTACAATGAGCAGTTCTTC CASSFGRSGAFKYNEQFF
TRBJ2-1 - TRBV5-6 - TGTGCCAGCAGCTACGGTAGTTCCTACAATGAGCAGTTCTTC CASSYGSSYNEQFF
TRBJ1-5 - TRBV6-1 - TGTGCCAGCAGTGCGACCATTAGCAATCAGCCCCAGCATTTT CASSATISNQPQHF
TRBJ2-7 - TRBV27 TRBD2 TGTGCCAGCAGTTTATCGGCGGGAGGAAACGAGCAGTACTTC CASSLSAGGNEQYF
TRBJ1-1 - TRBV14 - TGTGCCAGCAGCCGGGTCCGTTACACTGAAGCTTTCTTT CASSRVRYTEAFF
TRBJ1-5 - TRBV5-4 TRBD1 TGTGCCAGCAGCTTGCAGGGACAGGGGGCCGATCAGCCCCAGCATTTT CASSLQGQGADQPQHF
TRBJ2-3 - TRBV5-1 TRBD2 TGCGCCAGCAGCGGCGGGGGGAGTGATACGCAGTATTTT CASSGGGSDTQYF
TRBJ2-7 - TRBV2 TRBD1 TGTGCCAGCTTAGCACAGGGGACCTACGAGCAGTACTTC CASLAQGTYEQYF
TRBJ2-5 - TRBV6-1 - TGTGCCAGCAGCCCTGGACACTCGATCGGGGAGACCCAGTACTTC CASSPGHSIGETQYF
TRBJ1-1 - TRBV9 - TGTGCCAGCAGTACACTAGGGGGAGAAGCTTTCTTT CASSTLGGEAFF
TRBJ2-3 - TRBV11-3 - TGTGCCAGCAGCTCAGGCGGGGCCGCAGATACGCAGTATTTT CASSSGGAADTQYF
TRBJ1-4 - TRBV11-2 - TGTGCCAGCAGCTGGACAGCTTACAATGAAAAACTGTTTTTT CASSWTAYNEKLFF
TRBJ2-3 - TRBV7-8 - TGTGCCAGCAGCCTCAGTGTGGGCTGGGGGGAAGGAGGAACAGATACGCAGTATTTT CASSLSVGWGEGGTDTQYF
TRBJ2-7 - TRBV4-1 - TGCGCCAGCAGCCAAGTGGCAGGCCAACTTTACGAGCAGTACTTC CASSQVAGQLYEQYF
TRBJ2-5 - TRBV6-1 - TGTGCCAGCCAAACAAGGTACCTAACCCAAGAGACCCAGTACTTC CASQTRYLTQETQYF
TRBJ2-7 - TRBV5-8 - TGTGCCAGCAGCTTGGACAGTACCTACGAGCAGTACTTC CASSLDSTYEQYF
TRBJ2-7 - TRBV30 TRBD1 TGTGCCTGGAGTGCCATAGGACAGGGGGCCCACGAGCAGTACTTC CAWSAIGQGAHEQYF
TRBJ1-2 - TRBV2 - TGTGCCAGCAGTGGGGGAGGGGAGAGAGAGGGCTACACCTTC CASSGGGEREGYTF
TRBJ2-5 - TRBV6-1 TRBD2 TGTGCCAGCAGTGACGCACTAGCGGGAGAGACCCAGTACTTC CASSDALAGETQYF
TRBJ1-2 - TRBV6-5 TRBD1 TGTGCCAGCAGTTACGGAGGAACAGGGGTTCATTATGGCTACACCTTC CASSYGGTGVHYGYTF
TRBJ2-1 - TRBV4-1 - TGCGCCAGCAGCCAAGAACTGATATACAATGAGCAGTTCTTC CASSQELIYNEQFF
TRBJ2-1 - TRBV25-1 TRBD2 TGTGCCAGCAGTGGTATGCCTAGCGGGAGGACGGGGAACAATGAGCAGTTCTTC CASSGMPSGRTGNNEQFF
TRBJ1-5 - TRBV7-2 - TGTGCCAGCGGCCTAGGGGGACCCAATCAGCCCCAGCATTTT CASGLGGPNQPQHF
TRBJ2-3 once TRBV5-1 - TGCGCCAGCAGCTCTAGCACAGATACGCAGTATTTT CASSSSTDTQYF
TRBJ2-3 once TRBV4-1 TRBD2 TGCGCCAGCAGCCAAGATGGCGGGAGGGGAATAGATACGCAGTATTTT CASSQDGGRGIDTQYF
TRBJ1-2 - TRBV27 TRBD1 TGTGCCAGCACCAAACAGGGGGCGGGTGGCTACACCTTC CASTKQGAGGYTF
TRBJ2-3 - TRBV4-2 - TGTGCCAGCAGCCAAGGTCCCCCTTTAACAGATACGCAGTATTTT CASSQGPPLTDTQYF
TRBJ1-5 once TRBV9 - TGTGCCAGCATGGGGCCCCCATCTCAGCCCCAGCATTTT CASMGPPSQPQHF
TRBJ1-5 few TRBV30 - TGTGCCTGGAGTGTATCCTCCGGACAGCCCCAGCATTTT CAWSVSSGQPQHF
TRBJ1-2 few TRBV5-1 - TGCGCCAGCAGCTTGGAGGCAGCGAACTATGGTGGCTACACCTTC CASSLEAANYGGYTF
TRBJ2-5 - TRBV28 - TGTGCCAGCAGCTACACCCCGGGACTCGGCAAAGAGACCCAGTACTTC CASSYTPGLGKETQYF
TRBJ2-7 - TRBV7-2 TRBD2 TGTGCCAGCAGCTTAGGGGCGGGAGGTCCCTACGAGCAGTACTTC CASSLGAGGPYEQYF
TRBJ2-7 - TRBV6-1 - TGTGCCAGCAGTTCCCAGGGGTACGAGCAGTACTTC CASSSQGYEQYF
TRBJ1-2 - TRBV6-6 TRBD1 TGTGCCAGCACTACGGACAGGGCTGGCTACACCTTC CASTTDRAGYTF
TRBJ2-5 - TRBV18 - TGTGCCAGCTCACCACCTCCTAGCCAAGAGACCCAGTACTTC CASSPPPSQETQYF
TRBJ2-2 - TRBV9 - TGTGCCAGCAGCCCCCTCGCCGGGGAGCTGTTTTTT CASSPLAGELFF
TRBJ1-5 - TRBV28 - TGTGCCAGCAGTTTATGGGGGGGCAATCAGCCCCAGCATTTT CASSLWGGNQPQHF
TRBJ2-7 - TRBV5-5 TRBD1 TGTGCCAGCAGGACGGGACAGGGGGCCCACGAGCAGTACTTC CASRTGQGAHEQYF